This T cell receptor (beta chain) originates from a study of blood T cells in healthy people across ages. Across the study: There was about one barcoded beta molecule captured by template switching per two T cells. Study-level findings and limits: Calculation of diversity from one million T cells yielded estimates considered to be underestimates.

This CDR3 has 16 residues. Unmatched junction bases numbered 7, after V lost 0 bases and J lost 5 bases. The V gene's germline CDR1 is SGDLS and CDR2 YYNGEE. It was with a sample-barcoded 5' primer and a J-beta primer mix that a second PCR of about 7 to 12 cycles was run. A template-switch adaptor that had 12 random nucleotides put a tag on each cDNA molecule. One entry per CDR3 protein results from TCRdb running MiXCR on the 5' RACE reads. Among over 1,500,000 distinct CDR3 sequences listed, around half were seen once. This clonotype was picked up a small number of times. Its specificity is not known. There were at least 5.5 micrograms of total RNA extracted from every sample.

This TCR derives from a woman between 35 and 50 years old in good health. The rearrangement uses TRBV9 and TRBJ2-5; 10 bases match TRBD1. Sequenced input: blood. The CDR3 DNA reads as TGTGCCAGCAGCGTAGAAGGGGGACAGGGGTCGGAGACCCAGTACTTC. Protein product: CASSVEGGQGSETQYF. The full variable domain, with the rest looked up from reference TRBV9 and TRBJ2-5, is DSGVTQTPKHLITATGQRVTLRCSPRSGDLSVYWYQQSLDQGLQFLIQYYNGEERAKGNILERFSAQQFPDLHSELNLSSLELGDSALYFCASSVEGGQGSETQYFGPGTRLLVL.